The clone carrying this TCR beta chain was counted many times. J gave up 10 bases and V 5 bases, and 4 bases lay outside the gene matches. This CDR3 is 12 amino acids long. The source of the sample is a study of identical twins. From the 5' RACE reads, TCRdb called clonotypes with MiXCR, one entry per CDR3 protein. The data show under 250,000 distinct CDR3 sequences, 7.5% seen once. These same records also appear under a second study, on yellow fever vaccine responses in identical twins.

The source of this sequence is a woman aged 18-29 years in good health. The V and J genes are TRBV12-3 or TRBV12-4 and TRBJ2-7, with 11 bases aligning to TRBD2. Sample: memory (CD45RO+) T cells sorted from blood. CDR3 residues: CASSPGLAAQYF. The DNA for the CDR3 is TGTGCCAGCAGTCCGGGACTAGCGGCCCAGTACTTC.